This paragraph reports one T cell receptor (beta chain). Its antigen is as yet unknown. The CDR3 has 13 residues. CDR1 is ENHRY, CDR2 SYGVKD, per germline. Trimming removed 5 bases at V and 8 bases at J, with 15 bases between. TCRalpha and TCRbeta libraries used 5'RACE with constant-segment primers and UMIs. From the 5' RACE reads, TCRdb called clonotypes with MiXCR, one entry per CDR3 protein. The repertoire holds about 600,000 distinct CDR3 sequences, with roughly 22% as singletons. The sample belongs to a study of T-cell memory formation after mild COVID-19. Background on the study: TCR clustering was largely donor specific. Notes on the study in general: Shrinking CD4+ clones were chiefly CM and EM; CD8+ ones were chiefly EMRA. Cross-reactive memory apparently joined, as some responding clones appeared in pre-infection memory.

Sequenced: PBMCs or a T cell subset sorted from them (not recorded which). The chain uses TRBV10-3 and TRBJ1-2, with a possible D match to TRBD1 (5 bases). The clonotype originates from an adult woman who had mild COVID-19 (a few samples of this study predate the infection). Cell type and time point are not known. The CDR3: CAISSGAEAGYTF. The CDR3 coding sequence is TGTGCCATCAGTTCCGGGGCAGAGGCCGGCTACACCTTC.